The 18 T cell receptor beta chains below come from one sample, sequenced in a study of T cell changes during pregnancy in multiple sclerosis. Libraries were prepared by immunoSEQ multiplex PCR; TCRdb keeps only in-frame clonotypes and omits some of them. The sample carries 80,000 to 95,000 clones, 90% to 95% recorded once. This specimen consisted of peripheral blood, obtained in the second trimester of pregnancy. These receptors were obtained from a female donor with multiple sclerosis, enrolled in a pregnancy study.

This clone was recorded only once. The CDR3 DNA is TGTGCCAGCAGCCCGGGACAGGGGGCGTACTATGGCTACACCTTC. Translating gives CASSPGQGAYYGYTF. This sequence joins TRBV6-6 and TRBJ1-2; 12 bases agree with TRBD1. The CDR3 has 15 residues. The V segment lost 6 bases and the J segment 3 bases; nucleotides outside the gene matches: 5. Per the germline V gene, CDR1 is MNHNY and CDR2 is SVGAGI (reference sequence).

This clone was recorded many times. The chain carries TRBV5-1 and TRBJ2-6; TRBD2 might be the D (5 bases). V lost 3 bases and J 4 bases, leaving 11 bases between the germline ends. Germline V gives CDR1 SGHRS, CDR2 YFSETQ. The CDR3 has 15 amino acids. CDR3 loop: CASSSGSYGANVLTF. The CDR3 DNA follows: TGCGCCAGCAGCTCGGGGTCCTACGGGGCCAACGTCCTGACTTTC.

This CDR3 is CASSDTYTRPGELFF. The CDR3 coding sequence is TGCGCCAGCAGCGACACGTACACCCGGCCCGGGGAGCTGTTTTTT. The chain employs TRBV5-1 and TRBJ2-2, with D hard to call. Germline V gives CDR1 SGHRS, CDR2 YFSETQ. Trimming shortened V by 4 bases and J by 6 bases, and 16 bases separated the two germline ends. The CDR3 consists of 15 residues. The whole variable domain, filled in from reference TRBV5-1 and TRBJ2-2, reads KAGVTQTPRYLIKTRGQQVTLSCSPISGHRSVSWYQQTPGQGLQFLFEYFSETQRNKGNFPGRFSGRQFSNSRSEMNVSTLELGDSALYLCASSDTYTRPGELFFGEGSRLTVL.

The chain is built from TRBV14 and TRBJ2-7; 7 bases align to TRBD1. V was pared by 1 base and J by 2 bases, with 2 bases of the junction left unmatched. This CDR3 is built from 14 residues. From germline, CDR1 is SGHDN and CDR2 FVKESK. CDR3 in amino acids: CASSQGQGPYEQYF. The CDR3 DNA is TGTGCCAGCAGCCAAGGACAGGGCCCCTACGAGCAGTACTTC. The entire variable domain, with the rest obtained from reference TRBV14 and TRBJ2-7, is as follows: EAGVTQFPSHSVIEKGQTVTLRCDPISGHDNLYWYRRVMGKEIKFLLHFVKESKQDESGMPNNRFLAERTGGTYSTLKVQPAELEDSGVYFCASSQGQGPYEQYFGPGTRLTVT.

The DNA for the CDR3 is TGTGCCTGGAGTGGAGTGACAGGGGGCAGGAAGGGCTCCTACGAGCAGTACTTC. It encodes CAWSGVTGGRKGSYEQYF. V is TRBV30 and J is TRBJ2-7; the match to TRBD1 covers 10 bases. V gave up 1 base and J gave up 0 bases; unmatched junction bases: 12. CDR3 length: 18 amino acids. Germline loops: CDR1 GTSNPN, CDR2 SVGIG (reference sequence).

The chain recombines TRBV12-5 with TRBJ2-5, with D tentatively TRBD1 (5 bases). V lost 1 base and J 11 bases, leaving 17 bases between the germline ends. Germline V gene lookup returns CDR1 LGHNT and CDR2 FRNRAP. The CDR3 loop spans 14 amino acids. The CDR3 is CASGLAQTALKQYF. In DNA form, the CDR3 reads TGTGCTAGTGGTTTGGCCCAGACAGCCCTGAAGCAGTACTTC.

The CDR3 spells CASSLTTSGSANEQFF. The DNA of the CDR3 is TGTGCCAGCAGCTTAACAACTAGCGGGAGCGCCAATGAGCAGTTCTTC. V gene TRBV7-3 combines with J gene TRBJ2-1; the match to TRBD2 covers 11 bases. CDR3 size: 16 residues. CDR1 and CDR2 (germline): SGHTA, FQGTGA. V lost 0 bases, J lost 6 bases, and 4 bases stayed unmatched.

The chain combines TRBV30 with TRBJ1-4; possibly TRBD1 for D (6 bases). The CDR3 contains 14 residues. Germline loops: CDR1 GTSNPN, CDR2 SVGIG (reference sequence). V lost 1 base and J lost 7, with 13 bases in between. CDR3 sequence reads: CAWSAILQGEKLFF. DNA for the CDR3: TGTGCCTGGAGTGCAATCCTACAGGGTGAAAAACTGTTTTTT.

J is TRBJ1-3 and V is TRBV9, with 11 bases that match TRBD1. This CDR3 spans 16 amino acids. Germline V gene lookup returns CDR1 SGDLS and CDR2 YYNGEE. J gave up 4 bases and V 3 bases, and 6 bases lay outside the gene matches. The CDR3 nucleotides read TGTGCCAGCAGCGGATGGACAGGGGGCGACGGAAACACCATATATTTT. Encoded protein: CASSGWTGGDGNTIYF. Based on the CDR3 plus reference TRBV9 and TRBJ1-3, the full variable domain is DSGVTQTPKHLITATGQRVTLRCSPRSGDLSVYWYQQSLDQGLQFLIQYYNGEERAKGNILERFSAQQFPDLHSELNLSSLELGDSALYFCASSGWTGGDGNTIYFGEGSWLTVV.

The gene calls are TRBV5-1 and TRBJ1-3, with 7 bases lining up with TRBD1. The CDR3 is 17 residues long. V lost 4 bases, J lost 0 bases, and 10 bases stayed unmatched. CDR1 is SGHRS and CDR2 is YFSETQ in the germline V gene. As DNA, the CDR3 is TGCGCCAGCAGCCCGGGGACAGCACAGAGCTCTGGAAACACCATATATTTT. Residues: CASSPGTAQSSGNTIYF.

In its sample, this clone was seen once. The chain joins TRBV6-1 to TRBJ1-1; 10 bases align to TRBD1. The CDR3 runs to 14 residues. The V gene end was trimmed by 6 bases and the J gene end by 4 bases; junction bases not matched to a gene: 5. From germline, CDR1 is MNHNS and CDR2 SASEGT. The CDR3, as DNA: TGTGCCAGCAGGGGGACAGGGGCCACCACTGAAGCTTTCTTT. Its translation: CASRGTGATTEAFF.

This rearrangement joins TRBV2 to TRBJ2-1, with 7 bases identical to TRBD2. The V gene end was trimmed by 6 bases and the J gene end by 5 bases; junction bases not matched to a gene: 7. CDR1 is SNHLY and CDR2 is FYNNEI in the germline V gene. This CDR3 is 14 amino acids long. The CDR3: CASRAGTNNNEQFF. The CDR3 coding sequence is TGTGCCAGCAGGGCCGGGACTAACAACAATGAGCAGTTCTTC.

Here the CDR3 reads CASSQDVHTHPNTGELFF. DNA for the CDR3: TGCGCCAGCAGCCAAGATGTACATACCCACCCGAACACCGGGGAGCTGTTTTTT. The V call is TRBV4-1, the J call TRBJ2-2; D remains ambiguous. V dropped 0 bases and J dropped 0 bases, with 14 bases sitting between them. This CDR3 spans 18 amino acids. Per germline, CDR1 MGHRA and CDR2 YSYEKL.

The chain employs TRBV6-6 and TRBJ1-1; D remains unclear. Germline-derived CDR1 and CDR2 are MNHNY and SVGAGI (reference sequence). The V end lost 2 bases, the J end lost 2 bases, and 6 bases lay between the germline ends. The CDR3 covers 13 residues. The DNA of the CDR3 is TGTGCCAGCAGTTACCGGGGAAACACTGAAGCTTTCTTT. Translation: CASSYRGNTEAFF.

The chain uses TRBV4-3 and TRBJ2-3; D gene uncertain. The CDR3 has 16 residues. The germline V gene encodes CDR1 LGHNA and CDR2 YSLEER. V lost 6 bases to trimming and J lost 2 bases, with 18 bases between them. In DNA, the CDR3 is TGCGCCAGCAGAATATACCCTGGAGCAAACACAGATACGCAGTATTTT. As protein: CASRIYPGANTDTQYF.

Comment on this clone: In the same sample, other DNA sequences code for this CDR3. This chain uses TRBV5-1 with TRBJ2-3, with 12 bases fitting TRBD2. The CDR3 extends over 13 amino acids. J gave up 5 bases and V 7 bases, and 2 bases lay outside the gene matches. CDR1 is SGHRS, CDR2 YFSETQ, per germline. The CDR3 loop is CASSLAGGDTQYF. As DNA, the CDR3 is TGCGCCAGCTCACTAGCGGGAGGAGATACGCAGTATTTT.

The chain carries TRBV6-1 and TRBJ1-5, with D tentatively TRBD1 (5 bases). This CDR3 comprises 14 residues. Germline V gene sequence: CDR1 MNHNS, CDR2 SASEGT. The V end lost 0 bases, the J end lost 7 bases, and 10 bases lay between the germline ends. CDR3 loop: CASSEAGGAQPQHF. The CDR3 DNA follows: TGTGCCAGCAGTGAAGCGGGGGGAGCCCAGCCCCAGCATTTT.

This clone occurred once. The chain carries TRBV7-9 and TRBJ1-1; D is unresolved. V was shortened by 2 bases and J by 4 bases, with 11 bases between the two germline ends. This CDR3 has 14 residues. Germline V gene lookup returns CDR1 SEHNR and CDR2 FQNEAQ (reference sequence). CDR3 sequence reads: CASSLRGVATEAFF. The CDR3 nucleotides are TGTGCCAGCAGCTTACGGGGTGTTGCCACTGAAGCTTTCTTT.